Given below is one T cell receptor beta chain in context. Original processing notes: How many nucleated cells were present was estimated from reference gene primer amplification. Sequencing used immunoSEQ multiplex PCR; TCRdb keeps in-frame clones, though not all of them. V and J calls and clone size follow that table, whereas D and trimming were derived from the DNA. The sample has roughly 130,000 clones; around 80% are singletons. The data stem from a study of blood T cell repertoires in COVID-19. Study overall: Researchers got acute and convalescent COVID-19 samples from the United States, Italy and Spain. Nucleic acid was either cDNA or gDNA, and it came from T cells, B-cell-depleted T cells, or PBMCs.

The CDR3 sequence is 16 residues long. Germline loops: CDR1 SGDLS, CDR2 YYNGEE. V gave up 0 bases and J gave up 8 bases; unmatched junction bases: 8. The clonotype comes from a man between 65 and 85 years old with acute or convalescent COVID-19. The source material was peripheral blood. V gene TRBV9 combines with J gene TRBJ1-4, with 9 bases aligning to TRBD1. This CDR3 is CASSVAPQGADEKLFF. The CDR3 nucleotides read TGTGCCAGCAGCGTAGCCCCACAGGGGGCTGACGAAAAACTGTTTTTT.